This paragraph covers one T cell receptor beta chain sequence. These data belong to a study of blood T cell repertoires in COVID-19. Study-level information: COVID-19 samples, acute and convalescent, were from the United States, Italy and Spain. The cDNA or gDNA used as material had been derived from T cells, B-cell-depleted T cells, or PBMCs.

Profiling relied on immunoSEQ multiplex PCR, and the TCRdb table lists in-frame clones only, not all of them. The table includes roughly 40,000 clones, about 76% detected once. What was sequenced was peripheral blood. The sequence was obtained from an older man with active or convalescent COVID-19.

In nucleotides, the CDR3 is TGTGCCAGCAGCTTCTCAGGGGCTGGGGAAAAACTGTTTTTT. It codes for CASSFSGAGEKLFF. The chain has TRBV9 and TRBJ1-4; the D gene is possibly TRBD1 (6 bases). CDR3 length: 14 amino acids. Germline loops: CDR1 SGDLS, CDR2 YYNGEE. Trimming shortened V by 4 bases and J by 8 bases, and 15 bases separated the two germline ends.